One T cell receptor beta chain is described in this entry. Antigen: not known. V was trimmed by 6 bases and J by 1 base, leaving 6 bases between them. Germline V CDR1 and CDR2: MNHNS, SASEGT. The CDR3 spans 12 residues. This record belongs to a study of memory B cells and T cells in multiple sclerosis. Assay: immunoSEQ multiplex PCR; the TCRdb copy retains only in-frame clones and omits some. This table holds 46,000 or so clones, about four fifths found once. Separate sequencing covered autoproliferating (CFSE-dim) and non-proliferating (CFSE-high) T cells from stimulus-free culture. Roughly 4.5x10^7 CFSE-labeled PBMCs were cultured less than eight days unstimulated, then replicate wells were pooled. PBMCs were labeled with 0.45 to 0.6 uM CFSE and cultured without exogenous stimuli. Study-level findings and limits: Clone-set sizes differed between compartments, so shared clonotype counts needed normalization.

This sequence was found in a human donor with multiple sclerosis. Sequencing was done on a sample of PBMCs from blood kept in culture. The chain has TRBV6-1 and TRBJ2-5; D is undetermined. CDR3 in amino acids: CASRAGQETQYF. The CDR3 DNA reads as TGTGCCAGCAGGGCAGGCCAAGAGACCCAGTACTTC.